A single sample gave rise to the 21 T cell receptor beta chains below, sequenced in a study of CD8 T cells in ankylosing spondylitis. TCRdb processed the 5' RACE reads anew with MiXCR; each CDR3 protein has one entry. There are roughly 160,000 distinct CDR3 sequences in the sample; roughly 11% occur only once, and about 28% lies in the top ten. Material for sequencing was blood, either unsorted or a sorted T cell fraction (not recorded which). The receptors were sampled from a male donor with ankylosing spondylitis or in good health (not recorded which).

In its sample, this clonotype was seen a few times. J is TRBJ2-1 and V is TRBV4-1, with a tentative D call TRBD2 (5 bases). Germline V lookup: CDR1 MGHRA, CDR2 YSYEKL. V lost 4 bases and J 2 bases, leaving 18 bases between the germline ends. This CDR3 spans 17 amino acids. Here the CDR3 reads CASSPRAGGAAYNEQFF. The CDR3 coding sequence is TGCGCCAGCAGCCCCCGGGCGGGTGGAGCGGCCTACAATGAGCAGTTCTTC.

This clonotype was seen repeatedly, ten times or more. The CDR3 here is CASSLPERGYGYTF. The CDR3 nucleotides read TGCGCCAGCAGCTTGCCGGAGAGGGGCTATGGCTACACCTTC. The chain has TRBV5-1 and TRBJ1-2, with D tentatively TRBD1 (5 bases). Germline CDR1 reads SGHRS; CDR2 reads YFSETQ. Trimming removed 1 base at V and 4 bases at J, with 11 bases between. This CDR3 has 14 residues.

The chain links TRBV12-3 or TRBV12-4 to TRBJ2-2; 8 bases are a match to TRBD1. The CDR3 extends over 16 amino acids. With V trimmed by 6 bases and J by 1 base, 7 bases remained unmatched. The chain's CDR3 is CASSRGQGGNTGELFF. CDR3 sequence (DNA): TGTGCCAGCAGCCGAGGACAGGGTGGGAACACCGGGGAGCTGTTTTTT.

This clonotype was picked up a small number of times. This chain connects TRBV4-1 to TRBJ2-2, with 7 bases fitting TRBD2. The CDR3 has 16 residues. The trim removed 7 bases at V and 3 bases at J, leaving 11 bases unmatched. Germline assignment: CDR1 MGHRA and CDR2 YSYEKL. This CDR3 reads CASTSSGGGDTGELFF. CDR3 DNA: TGCGCCAGCACCTCTTCTGGGGGAGGGGACACCGGGGAGCTGTTTTTT.

This clonotype was detected ten times or more. The chain's CDR3 is CASSSGSGRTYNEQFF. CDR3 in DNA: TGCGCCAGCAGCTCAGGTAGCGGGAGAACCTACAATGAGCAGTTCTTC. This chain links TRBV5-1 with TRBJ2-1; 9 nucleotides align to TRBD2. This CDR3 has 16 residues. The junction had 6 bases not matched to a gene; V was cut back by 3 bases and J by 2 bases. Germline V gene sequence: CDR1 SGHRS, CDR2 YFSETQ.

At least ten counts were recorded for this clonotype. The V call is TRBV24-1, the J call TRBJ2-2, with 7 bases identical to TRBD2. Germline-derived CDR1 and CDR2 are KGHDR and SFDVKD. V was pared by 8 bases and J by 0 bases, with 5 bases of the junction left unmatched. The CDR3 has 15 residues. CDR3 in amino acids: CATTPGLPNTGELFF. The CDR3 bases are TGTGCCACCACTCCGGGACTACCGAACACCGGGGAGCTGTTTTTT.

This clonotype was detected ten times or more. The chain is built from TRBV5-1 and TRBJ2-1; TRBD2 aligns across 14 bases. Germline V gene lookup returns CDR1 SGHRS and CDR2 YFSETQ. There are 16 residues in the CDR3. V dropped 3 bases and J dropped 6; count of bases not matched to a gene: 5. Here the CDR3 reads CASSSQTSGGANEQFF. The CDR3 bases are TGCGCCAGCAGCTCCCAGACTAGCGGGGGGGCCAATGAGCAGTTCTTC. The full variable domain, rest sourced from reference TRBV5-1 and TRBJ2-1, is KAGVTQTPRYLIKTRGQQVTLSCSPISGHRSVSWYQQTPGQGLQFLFEYFSETQRNKGNFPGRFSGRQFSNSRSEMNVSTLELGDSALYLCASSSQTSGGANEQFFGPGTRLTVL.

This clonotype occurred many times. J is TRBJ1-1 and V is TRBV12-3 or TRBV12-4; 10 bases agree with TRBD1. V was pared by 9 bases and J by 4 bases, with 11 bases of the junction left unmatched. This CDR3 spans 15 amino acids. CDR3 in DNA: TGTGCCAGTTATGGGACAGGGGCGTTGTCCACTGAAGCTTTCTTT. Translated: CASYGTGALSTEAFF.

This clonotype showed up many times. The V and J genes are TRBV12-3 or TRBV12-4 and TRBJ2-5, with 8 bases identical to TRBD1. J gave up 2 bases and V 3 bases, and 5 bases lay outside the gene matches. The CDR3 runs 15 residues. This CDR3 is CASSFGTGLQETQYF. CDR3 DNA: TGTGCCAGCAGTTTTGGGACAGGCTTACAAGAGACCCAGTACTTC.

The gene calls are TRBV6-5 and TRBJ2-7; TRBD1 agrees at 9 bases. The trim removed 2 bases at V and 0 bases at J, leaving 5 bases unmatched. This CDR3 is built from 16 residues. Looked up from germline, CDR1 is MNHEY and CDR2 is SVGAGI. CDR3 coding DNA: TGTGCCAGCAGTTACGGGACAGGGAGGAGCTCCTACGAGCAGTACTTC. Residues: CASSYGTGRSSYEQYF.

This clonotype was seen many times. The genes are TRBV6-5 and TRBJ1-1, with D possibly TRBD1 on 6 matching bases. The V end was cut by 6 bases, the J end by 4 bases, with 12 bases between. This CDR3 has 13 amino acids. Germline V gene data show CDR1 as MNHEY and CDR2 as SVGAGI. The DNA of the CDR3 is TGTGCCAGCAGGCAAACAGGGCTCACTGAAGCTTTCTTT. Its protein product is CASRQTGLTEAFF.

This clonotype was found a few times. V is TRBV7-9 and J is TRBJ1-1; 7 bases agree with TRBD1. Germline V gene lookup returns CDR1 SEHNR and CDR2 FQNEAQ (reference sequence). The trim removed 10 bases at V and 1 base at J, leaving 6 bases unmatched. This CDR3 region has 13 residues. The CDR3: CATLGQTNTEAFF. The CDR3 coding sequence is TGTGCCACTCTGGGACAGACGAACACTGAAGCTTTCTTT.

This clonotype was detected ten times or more. V usage is TRBV4-3 and J usage is TRBJ1-4; D is ambiguous. Trimming shortened V by 1 base and J by 5 bases, and 2 bases separated the two germline ends. Germline CDR1 is LGHNA and CDR2 is YSLEER. The CDR3 totals 12 residues. CDR3 sequence reads: CASSQGNEKLFF. DNA of the CDR3: TGCGCCAGCAGCCAAGGGAATGAAAAACTGTTTTTT.

Many counts were recorded for this clonotype. V usage is TRBV20-1 and J usage is TRBJ1-2; unclear D gene. The V gene lost 6 bases and the J gene lost 8 bases, with 13 bases spanning the gap. Germline CDR1 reads DFQATT; CDR2 reads SNEGSKA (reference sequence). This CDR3 has 11 amino acids. The CDR3 reads CSASPGNGYTF. DNA of the CDR3: TGCAGTGCCTCCCCAGGAAACGGCTACACCTTC.

This clonotype was observed many times. The J gene is TRBJ2-7, the V gene TRBV5-5; D is undetermined. The CDR3 is 12 amino acids. Trimming pared 4 bases from V and 3 bases from J, leaving 8 bases between. The V gene's germline CDR1 is SGHKS and CDR2 YYEKEE (reference sequence). DNA for the CDR3: TGTGCCAGCAGCCTAGATTTCTACGAGCAGTACTTC. It specifies CASSLDFYEQYF.

The chain recombines TRBV7-2 with TRBJ2-3, with a tentative D call TRBD2 (6 bases). The CDR3 totals 14 residues. V shed 4 bases and J shed 2 bases, with 10 bases lying between them. Germline lookup yields CDR1 SGHTA and CDR2 FQGNSA. The DNA of the CDR3 is TGTGCCAGCAGCTCCGGGGGTAACACAGATACGCAGTATTTT. Encoded protein: CASSSGGNTDTQYF.

The rearrangement joins TRBV24-1 to TRBJ2-2; D ambiguous. Germline V CDR1 and CDR2: KGHDR, SFDVKD. Between the trimmed V and J ends, which lost 3 bases and 5 bases, there was a span of 12 bases. This CDR3 has 15 residues. This CDR3 is CATSDASVRTGELFF. CDR3 DNA sequence: TGTGCCACCAGTGATGCGTCGGTACGGACCGGGGAGCTGTTTTTT.

This clonotype was observed at least ten times. The V gene is TRBV2, the J gene TRBJ2-5, with D hard to call. The germline V gene encodes CDR1 SNHLY and CDR2 FYNNEI. Trimming stripped 7 bases from V and 5 bases from J, with 11 bases between. CDR3 length: 12 residues. Here the CDR3 DNA reads TGTGCCAGCAAACCCGACGGGGAGACCCAGTACTTC. It encodes CASKPDGETQYF. Complete variable domain (other parts from reference TRBV2 and TRBJ2-5): EPEVTQTPSHQVTQMGQEVILRCVPISNHLYFYWYRQILGQKVEFLVSFYNNEISEKSEIFDDQFSVERPDGSNFTLKIRSTKLEDSAMYFCASKPDGETQYFGPGTRLLVL.

The sample holds a few counts of this clonotype. V usage is TRBV2 and J usage is TRBJ2-7; D call uncertain. CDR1 and CDR2 from the germline V gene are SNHLY and FYNNEI. The CDR3 contains 12 residues. V dropped 2 bases and J dropped 1 base, with 3 bases sitting between them. The DNA for the CDR3 is TGTGCCAGCAGTGAAAATTCCTACGAGCAGTACTTC. Protein product: CASSENSYEQYF.

This clonotype was seen more than once but under ten times. The chain carries TRBV6-5 and TRBJ1-2, with a possible D match to TRBD1 (5 bases). Trimming took off 1 base at V and 2 bases at J, with 8 bases between the two ends. The CDR3 is 14 residues long. The germline V gene has CDR1 MNHEY and CDR2 SVGAGI. The DNA for the CDR3 is TGTGCCAGCAGTTACTACCCAGGGAACTATGGCTACACCTTC. It translates to CASSYYPGNYGYTF.

This chain connects TRBV11-2 to TRBJ2-2, with 10 bases lining up with TRBD2. The CDR3 contains 16 residues. Looked up from germline, CDR1 is SGHAT and CDR2 is FQNNGV. The J segment lost 5 bases and the V segment lost 6 bases, leaving 9 bases of the junction unmatched. For the CDR3, the DNA is TGTGCCAGCAGACAAGCCCTAGCGGGAGTAACCGGGGAGCTGTTTTTT. This translates into CASRQALAGVTGELFF.